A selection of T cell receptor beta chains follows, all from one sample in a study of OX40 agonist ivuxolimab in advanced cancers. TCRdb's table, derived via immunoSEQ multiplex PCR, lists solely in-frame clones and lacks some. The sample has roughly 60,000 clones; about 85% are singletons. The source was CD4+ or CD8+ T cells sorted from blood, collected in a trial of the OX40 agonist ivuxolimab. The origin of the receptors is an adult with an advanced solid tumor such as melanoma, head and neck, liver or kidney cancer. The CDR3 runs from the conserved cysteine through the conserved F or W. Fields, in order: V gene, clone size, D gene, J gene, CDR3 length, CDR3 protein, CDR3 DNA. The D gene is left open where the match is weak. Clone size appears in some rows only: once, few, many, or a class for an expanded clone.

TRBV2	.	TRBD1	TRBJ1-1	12	CAVGTVNTEAFF	TGTGCCGTCGGGACAGTGAACACTGAAGCTTTCTTT
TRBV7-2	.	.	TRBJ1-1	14	CASSPQGPDTEAFF	TGTGCCAGCAGTCCTCAGGGCCCTGACACTGAAGCTTTCTTT
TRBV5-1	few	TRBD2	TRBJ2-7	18	CASRGTSGRDWNYVEQYF	TGCGCCAGCAGAGGGACTAGCGGGAGGGATTGGAATTACGTCGAGCAGTACTTC
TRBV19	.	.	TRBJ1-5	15	CASSKGRSSNQPQHF	TGTGCCAGTAGTAAGGGACGGTCTAGCAATCAGCCCCAGCATTTT
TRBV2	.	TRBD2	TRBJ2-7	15	CASSELAGGFYEQYF	TGTGCCAGCAGTGAACTAGCGGGAGGCTTCTACGAGCAGTACTTC
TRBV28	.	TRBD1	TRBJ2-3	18	CASSPDRGPSWKTDTQYF	TGTGCCAGCAGTCCGGACAGGGGGCCTAGTTGGAAAACAGATACGCAGTATTTT
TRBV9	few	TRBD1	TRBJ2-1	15	CASSVGTGSYNEQFF	TGTGCCAGCAGCGTCGGGACAGGCTCCTACAATGAGCAGTTCTTC
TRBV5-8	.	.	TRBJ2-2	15	CASSLRGGDTGELFF	TGTGCCAGCAGCTTAAGGGGCGGCGACACCGGGGAGCTGTTTTTT
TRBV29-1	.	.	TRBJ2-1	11	CSGARVDEQFF	TGCAGCGGTGCCAGGGTAGATGAGCAGTTCTTC
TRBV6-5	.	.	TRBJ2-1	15	CASSYTGMSRRGQFF	TGTGCCAGCAGTTACACAGGGATGTCCCGGAGGGGGCAGTTCTTC
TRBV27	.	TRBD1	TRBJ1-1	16	CASSLSGTGMNTEAFF	TGTGCCAGCAGTTTATCTGGGACAGGCATGAACACTGAAGCTTTCTTT
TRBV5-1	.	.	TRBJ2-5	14	CASSLGDWQETQYF	TGCGCCAGCAGCTTGGGGGACTGGCAAGAGACCCAGTACTTC
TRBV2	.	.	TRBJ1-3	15	CASCRGATSGNTIYF	TGTGCCAGCTGTCGGGGGGCAACGAGTGGAAACACCATATATTTT
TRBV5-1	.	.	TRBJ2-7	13	CASSSRSSYEQYF	TGCGCCAGCAGCTCCAGGAGCTCCTACGAGCAGTACTTC
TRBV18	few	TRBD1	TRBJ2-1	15	CASSPPDRGLYEQFF	TGTGCCAGCTCACCCCCGGACAGGGGGCTCTATGAGCAGTTCTTC
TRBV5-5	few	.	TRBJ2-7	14	CASRGSWPSYEQYF	TGTGCCAGCAGAGGGAGTTGGCCTTCCTACGAGCAGTACTTC
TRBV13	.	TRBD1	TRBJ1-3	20	CASSVHGNRDRGYSGNTIYF	TGTGCCAGCAGCGTGCACGGCAACCGGGACAGGGGATACTCTGGAAACACCATATATTTT
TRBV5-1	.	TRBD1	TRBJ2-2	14	CASSVQGVPGELFF	TGCGCCAGCAGCGTACAGGGGGTACCCGGGGAGCTGTTTTTT
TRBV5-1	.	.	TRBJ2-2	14	CASSDVSDTGKLFF	TGCGCCAGCTCCGACGTAAGCGACACCGGGAAGCTGTTTTTT
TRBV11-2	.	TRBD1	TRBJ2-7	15	CASSPHQYRGHEQYF	TGTGCCAGCAGCCCTCACCAATACAGGGGGCACGAGCAGTACTTC
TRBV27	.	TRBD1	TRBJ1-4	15	CASSKTGTGWEKLFF	TGTGCCAGCAGTAAAACCGGGACAGGGTGGGAAAAACTGTTTTTT
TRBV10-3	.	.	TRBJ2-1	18	CAISEWPAGGPSYNEQFF	TGTGCCATCAGTGAGTGGCCTGCCGGGGGGCCCTCCTACAATGAGCAGTTCTTC
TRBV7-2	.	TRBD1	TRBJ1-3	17	CASSLAGTGGTGNTIYF	TGTGCCAGCAGCTTAGCAGGTACAGGGGGTACTGGAAACACCATATATTTT
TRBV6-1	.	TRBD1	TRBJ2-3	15	CASSTGTGGTDTQYF	TGTGCCAGCAGTACCGGGACAGGGGGCACAGATACGCAGTATTTT
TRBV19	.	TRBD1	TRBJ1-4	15	CASSMNRGPDEKLFF	TGTGCCAGTAGTATGAACAGGGGGCCGGATGAAAAACTGTTTTTT
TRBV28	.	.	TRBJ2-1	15	CASSLAQGLYNEQFF	TGTGCCAGCAGTTTGGCCCAGGGGCTCTACAATGAGCAGTTCTTC
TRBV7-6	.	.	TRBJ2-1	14	CASSSGGHYNEQFF	TGTGCCAGCAGCTCCGGGGGGCACTACAATGAGCAGTTCTTC
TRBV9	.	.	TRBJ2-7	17	CASSVSGAGSGENEQYF	TGTGCCAGCAGCGTCAGTGGGGCCGGGTCCGGAGAGAACGAGCAGTACTTC
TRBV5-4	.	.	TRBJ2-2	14	CASSGGGDTGELFF	TGTGCCAGCAGTGGTGGGGGCGACACCGGGGAGCTGTTTTTT
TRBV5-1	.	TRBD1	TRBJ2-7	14	CASSVGQGSDEQYF	TGCGCCAGCAGCGTCGGACAGGGGAGCGACGAGCAGTACTTC
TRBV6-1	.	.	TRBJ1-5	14	CASRRSGSNQPQHF	TGTGCCAGCAGACGGTCCGGTAGCAATCAGCCCCAGCATTTT
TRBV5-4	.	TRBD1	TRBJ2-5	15	CASSLAGRGQETQYF	TGTGCCAGCAGCTTGGCAGGCAGGGGGCAAGAGACCCAGTACTTC
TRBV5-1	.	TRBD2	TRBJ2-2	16	CASSLDGRETTGELFF	TGCGCCAGCAGCTTGGATGGGCGGGAGACCACCGGGGAGCTGTTTTTT
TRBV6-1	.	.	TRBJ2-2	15	CASSDWTENTGELFF	TGTGCCAGCAGTGATTGGACAGAGAACACCGGGGAGCTGTTTTTT
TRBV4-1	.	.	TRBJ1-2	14	CASTILLGLGGYTF	TGCGCCAGCACCATACTCTTAGGGCTTGGCGGCTACACCTTC
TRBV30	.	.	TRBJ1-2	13	CAWTSWGMRGYTF	TGTGCCTGGACCTCCTGGGGGATGCGGGGCTACACCTTC
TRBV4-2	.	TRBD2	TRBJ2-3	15	CASSQPSGNTDTQYF	TGTGCCAGCAGCCAACCGAGCGGGAACACAGATACGCAGTATTTT
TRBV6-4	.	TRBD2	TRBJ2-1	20	CASSDATGTSGRKSYNEQFF	TGTGCCAGCAGTGACGCAACGGGGACTAGCGGGAGGAAATCCTACAATGAGCAGTTCTTC
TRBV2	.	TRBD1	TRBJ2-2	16	CASGRTQGANTGELFF	TGTGCCAGCGGAAGGACACAGGGGGCGAACACCGGGGAGCTGTTTTTT
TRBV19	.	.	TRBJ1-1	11	CASRRASVAFF	TGTGCCTCACGGAGGGCGTCCGTTGCTTTCTTT
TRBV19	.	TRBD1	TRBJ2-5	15	CASSIDDRVGETQYF	TGTGCCAGTAGTATAGACGACAGGGTTGGCGAGACCCAGTACTTC
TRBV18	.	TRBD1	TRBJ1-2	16	CASSPFRYRGDGGYTF	TGTGCCAGCTCGCCTTTTCGATACAGGGGCGACGGTGGCTACACCTTC
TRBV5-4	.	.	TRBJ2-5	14	CASSPRTVQETQYF	TGTGCCAGCAGCCCGCGGACAGTTCAAGAGACCCAGTACTTC
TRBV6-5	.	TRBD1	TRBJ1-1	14	CASSPLRQGAEAFF	TGTGCCAGCAGCCCCTTACGACAGGGTGCTGAAGCTTTCTTT
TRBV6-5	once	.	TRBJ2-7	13	CASSPSYSYEQYF	TGTGCCAGCAGTCCTAGCTACTCCTACGAGCAGTACTTC
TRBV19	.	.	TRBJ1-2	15	CASSKADGSHYGYTF	TGTGCCAGTAGTAAGGCAGACGGTAGTCACTATGGCTACACCTTC
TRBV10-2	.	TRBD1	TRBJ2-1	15	CASSGQGASYNEQFF	TGCGCCAGCAGCGGACAGGGGGCTAGCTACAATGAGCAGTTCTTC
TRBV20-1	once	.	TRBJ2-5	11	CSASTLETQYF	TGCAGTGCTTCCACCCTAGAGACCCAGTACTTC
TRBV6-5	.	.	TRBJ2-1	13	CASRMGGGNEQFF	TGTGCCAGCAGGATGGGAGGTGGCAATGAGCAGTTCTTC
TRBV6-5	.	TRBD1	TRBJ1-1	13	CASRGQGASEAFF	TGTGCCAGCAGGGGACAGGGGGCTTCTGAAGCTTTCTTT
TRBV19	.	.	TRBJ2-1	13	CASSISRGREQFF	TGTGCCAGTAGTATTTCTCGGGGACGGGAGCAGTTCTTC
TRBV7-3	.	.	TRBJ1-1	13	CASSREGETEAFF	TGTGCCAGCAGCCGAGAAGGGGAGACTGAAGCTTTCTTT
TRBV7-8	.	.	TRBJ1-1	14	CATKKGTENTEAFF	TGTGCCACCAAAAAAGGAACAGAAAACACTGAAGCTTTCTTT
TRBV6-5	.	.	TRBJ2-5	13	CASSYPGIETQYF	TGTGCCAGCAGTTACCCAGGGATCGAGACCCAGTACTTC